The 5 T cell receptor beta chains listed next were all sequenced from one sample in a study of blood T cell repertoires in COVID-19. TCRdb's table, derived via immunoSEQ multiplex PCR, lists solely in-frame clones and lacks some. The data contain 200,000 to 250,000 clones, 86% of them singletons. Source material: peripheral blood. The receptors were sampled from a woman aged 60 to 75 who had recovered from COVID-19.

The rearrangement links TRBV6-5 to TRBJ2-7, with a tentative D call TRBD1 (5 bases). There are 13 residues in the CDR3. The V end was cut by 8 bases, the J end by 3 bases, with 14 bases between. Germline CDR1 and CDR2: MNHEY and SVGAGI. CDR3 amino acids: CASLLGAHYEQYF. CDR3 sequence (DNA): TGTGCCAGCCTTCTTGGGGCTCACTACGAGCAGTACTTC.

The chain combines TRBV11-2 with TRBJ2-3; TRBD2 agrees at 9 bases. The CDR3 has 15 residues. The ends lost 5 bases at V and 8 bases at J; junction bases unmatched: 11. Germline V gives CDR1 SGHAT, CDR2 FQNNGV. The DNA of the CDR3 is TGTGCCAGCAGCCCCTCGGCGGGGGGGCAAGGTACGCAGTATTTT. Its protein product is CASSPSAGGQGTQYF.

This chain links TRBV7-3 with TRBJ2-1; D is perhaps TRBD2 (5 bases). The germline gives CDR1 SGHTA, CDR2 FQGTGA. Trimming shortened V by 5 bases and J by 0 bases, and 11 bases separated the two germline ends. The CDR3 has 15 amino acids. CDR3 protein: CASSPLGVSYNEQFF. CDR3 coding DNA: TGTGCCAGCAGCCCCCTCGGGGTCTCCTACAATGAGCAGTTCTTC. Drawing the rest from reference TRBV7-3 and TRBJ2-1, the complete variable domain is GAGVSQTPSNKVTEKGKYVELRCDPISGHTALYWYRQSLGQGPEFLIYFQGTGAADDSGLPNDRFFAVRPEGSVSTLKIQRTERGDSAVYLCASSPLGVSYNEQFFGPGTRLTVL.

V is TRBV9 and J is TRBJ2-1, with 14 bases aligning to TRBD2. After removal of 3 bases from V and 6 bases from J, the junction contained 5 bases not matched to a gene. The germline CDR1 and CDR2 sequences are SGDLS and YYNGEE. CDR3 length: 16 amino acids. As DNA, the CDR3 is TGTGCCAGCAGCGGCCGACTAGCGGGGGGGCCCAATGAGCAGTTCTTC. Amino acids: CASSGRLAGGPNEQFF.

The chain joins TRBV7-3 to TRBJ2-3; D is perhaps TRBD2 (5 bases). V lost 5 bases, J lost 3 bases, and 9 bases lay in between. Germline CDR1 reads SGHTA; CDR2 reads FQGTGA. This CDR3 has 13 amino acids. The CDR3 here is CASSPPGTDTQYF. The CDR3 DNA sequence: TGTGCCAGCAGCCCCCCGGGAACAGATACGCAGTATTTT.